Sequencing of this T cell receptor beta chain was carried out in a study of brain T cells in children with intractable seizures (dated by TCRdb to about 2021). For the wider study: Resected brain tissue from some 53 pediatric epilepsy surgery cases was first screened for immune gene transcripts using a NanoString immunology panel. About 70% of the 12 selected surgery cases also had pre-surgery blood sequenced, which left four cases with brain tissue only.

The immunoSEQ assay was applied to genomic DNA to generate the TCR beta chain sequences. On the authors' methods: CDR3 sequences that did not begin with the conserved framework cysteine at position 104 were removed manually. Clonality was calculated as one minus the normalized Shannon's Diversity Index, with values ranging from 0 (maximal diversity) to 1 (oligoclonal). Chi-squared comparison-of-proportions tests assessed whether the same CDR3 differed in frequency between samples, such as brain versus blood. Public clonotypes were found by searching immuneACCESS, and the VDJdb browser was used to assess similarity to known antiviral clonotypes. The table comes from immuneACCESS by way of TCRdb, which keeps in-frame sequences with V and J called. Part of the clones is missing from these tables; in studies checked, under half for an unresolved V gene and the rest for unknown reasons. The V and J calls and clone size come from that table; D and trimming were worked out from the DNA. This sample holds about 76,000 clones; 85% to 95% were observed only once. The top ten hold approximately 1.4% of the sample.

Points on this clone: Its specific antigen is unknown. No much larger clone is present one base from it, and per-base qualities are unavailable.

This sample's time point label indicates: resected brain tissue, or blood drawn just prior to surgery. The surgery cases showing the highest brain T cell transcript signatures were chosen for TCR beta chain sequencing of brain tissue and, when available, of blood. Before surgery, patients had received at least one anti-epileptic drug. The TCR-sequenced patients were children whose drug-resistant epilepsy was caused by tuberous sclerosis complex, focal cortical dysplasia, Rasmussen encephalitis or hemimegalencephaly. Bulk genomic DNA was isolated from unsorted brain tissue and whole blood using the Monarch genomic DNA purification kit. The cysteine opens and the phenylalanine closes a CDR3 of 14 amino acids. Left in the record is the CDR3 DNA by itself, 42 bases read in frame from the first base. Clipping removes 4 bases from V and 2 bases from J, with 1 as the unmatched junction base count. From a lookup of the germline V gene (reference sequence), CDR1 and CDR2 are LNHDA and SQIVND.

The research as a whole found: Because sequencing depth differed between pre- and post-surgery blood, the absence of clones from the pre-surgery sample may reflect undersampling. Viral specificity was inferred solely from CDR3 sequence similarity, and the HCMV serostatus of the patients was not known.

The starting material was peripheral blood, obtained at surgery. Recombination linked TRBV19 to TRBJ2-7, with 11 junctional bases fitting TRBD2. The origin of this receptor is a boy in the first two years of life with tuberous sclerosis and intractable seizures. Here is the DNA: TGTGCCAGTAGTAGACTAGCGGGACCCTACGAGCAGTACTTC. Its amino acids are CASSRLAGPYEQYF.